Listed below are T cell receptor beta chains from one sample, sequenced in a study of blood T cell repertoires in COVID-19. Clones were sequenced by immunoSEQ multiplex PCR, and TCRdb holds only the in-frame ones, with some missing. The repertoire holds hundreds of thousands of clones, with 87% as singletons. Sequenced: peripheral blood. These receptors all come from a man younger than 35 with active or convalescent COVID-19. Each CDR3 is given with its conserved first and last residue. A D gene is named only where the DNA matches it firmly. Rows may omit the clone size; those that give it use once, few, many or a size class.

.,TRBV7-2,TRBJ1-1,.,TGTGCCAGCAGCCCCCAGGTCGGCAGAGAAGCTTTCTTT,CASSPQVGREAFF
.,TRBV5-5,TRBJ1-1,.,TGTGCCAGCAGCTTCATGACAGAACAGAACACTGAAGCTTTCTTT,CASSFMTEQNTEAFF
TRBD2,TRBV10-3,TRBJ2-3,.,TGTGCCATCAGTGAGTCGGGTATCCTAGCGGAGCAAGTTACGCAGTATTTT,CAISESGILAEQVTQYF
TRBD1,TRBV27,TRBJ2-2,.,TGTGCCAGCAGAAACCGGGACAGGGGTGCGGGGGAGCTGTTTTTT,CASRNRDRGAGELFF
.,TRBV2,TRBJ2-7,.,TGTGCCAGCAGTGAATCCGGTCTCTACGAGCAGTACTTC,CASSESGLYEQYF
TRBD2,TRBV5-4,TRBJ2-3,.,TGTGCCAGCAGTCCCTCCGGGGGGGGGCCCCCAGATACGCAGTATTTT,CASSPSGGGPPDTQYF
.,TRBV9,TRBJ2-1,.,TGTGCCAGCACGAGAGGGGGTTCCTACAATGAGCAGTTCTTC,CASTRGGSYNEQFF
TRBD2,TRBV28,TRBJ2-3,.,TGTGCCAGCAGTTTACCCGAAACGCGGGCGGGACTAGTCCCCACAGATACGCAGTATTTT,CASSLPETRAGLVPTDTQYF
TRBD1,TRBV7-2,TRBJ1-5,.,TGTGCCAGCAGCATAGACAGGGAAAATCAGCCCCAGCATTTT,CASSIDRENQPQHF
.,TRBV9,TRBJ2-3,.,TGTGCCAGCAGCGTAGCCAGGGGCACAGATACGCAGTATTTT,CASSVARGTDTQYF
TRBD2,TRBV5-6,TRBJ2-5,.,TGTGCCAGCAGCTTGCACGGGGGGGAGACCCAGTACTTC,CASSLHGGETQYF
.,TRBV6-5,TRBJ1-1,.,TGTGCCAGCAGTTACGTCGGGGGCACTGAAGCTTTCTTT,CASSYVGGTEAFF
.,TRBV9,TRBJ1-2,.,TGTGCCAGCAGCGTAGAAGGCGGGGTCGCTAACTATGGCTACACCTTC,CASSVEGGVANYGYTF
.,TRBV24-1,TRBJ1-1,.,TGTGCCACCAGTGATAAGGGGAACGGTGAAGCTTTCTTT,CATSDKGNGEAFF
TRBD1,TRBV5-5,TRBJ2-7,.,TGTGCCAGCAGCTTAGCGACAGGGGGCAAGGAGCAGTACTTC,CASSLATGGKEQYF
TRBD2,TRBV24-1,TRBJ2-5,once,TGTGCCACCAGTGATCCCGGGACTAGCGGCGAGACCCAGTACTTC,CATSDPGTSGETQYF
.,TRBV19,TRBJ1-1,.,TGTGCCAGTACCCCTCAGCCGACAGGGAACACTGAAGCTTTCTTT,CASTPQPTGNTEAFF
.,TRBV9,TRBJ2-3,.,TGTGCCAGCAGCGCCGACCCCCTAGCCCCCAACGGGGATACGCAGTATTTT,CASSADPLAPNGDTQYF
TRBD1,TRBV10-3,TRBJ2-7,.,TGTGCCATCGCTGACAGGGGGAGGTCCTACGAGCAGTACTTC,CAIADRGRSYEQYF
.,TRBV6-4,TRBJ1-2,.,TGTGCCAGCAGTGCCGAGACAGGAAACTATGGCTACACCTTC,CASSAETGNYGYTF
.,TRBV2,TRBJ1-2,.,TGTGCCAGCCTCCCGGGGATAGGGGGCTATGGCTACACCTTC,CASLPGIGGYGYTF
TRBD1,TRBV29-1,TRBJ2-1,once,TGCAGCGTTGAAAACAGGGGAGATGAGCAGTTCTTC,CSVENRGDEQFF
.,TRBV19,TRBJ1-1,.,TGTGCCAGTAGTCGACCACAGGTGATGAACACTGAAGCTTTCTTT,CASSRPQVMNTEAFF
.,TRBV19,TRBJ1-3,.,TGTGCCAGTAACGGGGAACCGAGGAACACCATATATTTT,CASNGEPRNTIYF
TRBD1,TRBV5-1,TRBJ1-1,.,TGCGCCAGCACCGATCCGCAGGGGGGCACTGAAGCTTTCTTT,CASTDPQGGTEAFF
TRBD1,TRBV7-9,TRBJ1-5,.,TGTGCCAGCAGCACTCAGGGGGATCAGCCCCAGCATTTT,CASSTQGDQPQHF
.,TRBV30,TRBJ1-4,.,TGTGCCTTGCAGGGTGTGAATGAAAAACTGTTTTTT,CALQGVNEKLFF
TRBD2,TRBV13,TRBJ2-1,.,TGTGCCAGCAGCTTAAGGGGCGGGAGTACGAATGAGCAGTTCTTC,CASSLRGGSTNEQFF
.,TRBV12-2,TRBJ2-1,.,TGTGCAAGTCGCCCCGGCCTAGCGATGAGCAATGAGCAGTTCTTC,CASRPGLAMSNEQFF
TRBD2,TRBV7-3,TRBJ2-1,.,TGTGCCAGCAGCTTCTCCAGTCTGTGGGGAACTAGCGGTTCCTACAATGAGCAGTTCTTC,CASSFSSLWGTSGSYNEQFF
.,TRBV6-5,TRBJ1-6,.,TGTGCCAGCCGGCCCCCGGGGTCTTCTCCACCCCTCCACTTT,CASRPPGSSPPLHF
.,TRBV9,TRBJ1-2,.,TGTGCCAGCAGCCCTGACCCCGGGGGGAACTATGGCTACACCTTC,CASSPDPGGNYGYTF
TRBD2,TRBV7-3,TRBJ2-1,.,TGTGCCAGCAGCCGGGGGGAGGTCCTCTACAATGAGCAGTTCTTC,CASSRGEVLYNEQFF
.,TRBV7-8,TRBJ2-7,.,TGTGCCAGCAGCTTAGATTTAGGCGGCGTTGGAAACGAGCAGTACTTC,CASSLDLGGVGNEQYF
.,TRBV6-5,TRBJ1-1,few,TGTGCCAGCCATTTTGGCGGGGGCACTGAAGCTTTCTTT,CASHFGGGTEAFF
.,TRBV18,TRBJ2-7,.,TGTGCCAGCTCACCACGCACATCGTCCTACGAGCAGTACTTC,CASSPRTSSYEQYF
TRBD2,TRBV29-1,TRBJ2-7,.,TGCAGCGTTGAAACTAGCGGGAGCAGGGGGGAGCAGTACTTC,CSVETSGSRGEQYF
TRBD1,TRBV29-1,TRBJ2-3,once,TGCAGCGGGAGAGGACAGGGGCCAAGAGATACGCAGTATTTT,CSGRGQGPRDTQYF
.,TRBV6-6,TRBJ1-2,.,TGTGCCAGCAGTTACGGAGAGGGATCATACTATGGCTACACCTTC,CASSYGEGSYYGYTF
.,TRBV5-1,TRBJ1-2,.,TGCGCCAGCAGCTTGAACAGGGCCCATGGCTACACCTTC,CASSLNRAHGYTF
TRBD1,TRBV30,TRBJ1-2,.,TGTGCCTGGAGCGACCCGGGACAGGGCGCCTATGGCTACACCTTC,CAWSDPGQGAYGYTF
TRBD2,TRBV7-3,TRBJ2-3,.,TGTGCCAGCAGCTTGATAGCGGGGGGTGAAGCAGATACGCAGTATTTT,CASSLIAGGEADTQYF
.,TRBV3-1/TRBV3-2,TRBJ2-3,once,TGTGCCAGCAGCCCATCGGGAAGGCGGGGCACAGATACGCAGTATTTT,CASSPSGRRGTDTQYF
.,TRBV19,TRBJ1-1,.,TGTGCCAGTACCTTGGGCCGGAGGGAAGCTTTCTTT,CASTLGRREAFF
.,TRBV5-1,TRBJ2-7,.,TGCGCCAGCAGTTCACAGGGCTACGAGCAGTACTTC,CASSSQGYEQYF
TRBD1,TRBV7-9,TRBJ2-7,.,TGTGCCAGCAGCCCCACCGGGACAGGCGTCCCCGAGCAGTACTTC,CASSPTGTGVPEQYF
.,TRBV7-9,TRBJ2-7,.,TGTGCCAGCAGCTTAGTGGCCGGGACACATACCTACGAGCAGTACTTC,CASSLVAGTHTYEQYF
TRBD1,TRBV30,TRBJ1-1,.,TGTGCCTGGGCGGGACAGCCGAACACTGAAGCTTTCTTT,CAWAGQPNTEAFF
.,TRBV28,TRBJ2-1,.,TGTGCCGGCAAGGCCGGTAACGGGGAGCAGTTCTTC,CAGKAGNGEQFF